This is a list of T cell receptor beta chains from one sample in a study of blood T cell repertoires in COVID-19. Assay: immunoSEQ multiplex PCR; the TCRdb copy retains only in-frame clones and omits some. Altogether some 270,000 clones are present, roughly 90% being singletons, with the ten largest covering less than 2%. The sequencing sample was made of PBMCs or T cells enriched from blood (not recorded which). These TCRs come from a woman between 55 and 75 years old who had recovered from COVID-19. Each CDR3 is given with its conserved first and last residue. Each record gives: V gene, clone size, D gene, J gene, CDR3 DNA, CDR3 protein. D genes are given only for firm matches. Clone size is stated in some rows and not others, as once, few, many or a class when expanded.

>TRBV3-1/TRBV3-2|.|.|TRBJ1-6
TGTGCCAGCAGCCAGACTCAGGGGAATTCACCCCTCCACTTT
CASSQTQGNSPLHF
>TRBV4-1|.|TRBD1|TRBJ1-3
TGCGCCAGCAGCCAATTCGACAGGGGCATAGGAAACACCATATATTTT
CASSQFDRGIGNTIYF
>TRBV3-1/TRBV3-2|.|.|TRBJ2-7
TGTGCCAGCAGCCAGAGGGAGCTTGGTACCTACGAGCAGTACTTC
CASSQRELGTYEQYF
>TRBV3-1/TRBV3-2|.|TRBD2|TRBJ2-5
TGTGCCAGCAGCCTCGCCTATAGCGGGAGGGCGGGGGAGACCCAGTACTTC
CASSLAYSGRAGETQYF
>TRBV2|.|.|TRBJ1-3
TGTGCCAGCAGAGACAGGGGAAACACCATATATTTT
CASRDRGNTIYF
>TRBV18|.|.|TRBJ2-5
TGTGCCAGCTCACCCCGAGGGACATCCGGAGTTCAAGAGACCCAGTACTTC
CASSPRGTSGVQETQYF
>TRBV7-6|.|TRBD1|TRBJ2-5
TGTGCCAGCAGCTTAAACGGACAGGGGGCCCGAGAGACCCAGTACTTC
CASSLNGQGARETQYF
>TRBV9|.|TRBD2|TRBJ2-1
TGTGCCAGCAGCGTATCATTGGCTAGCGGATACAATGAGCAGTTCTTC
CASSVSLASGYNEQFF
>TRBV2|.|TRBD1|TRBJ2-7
TGTGCCAGCAGGGGGGGAAGGACAGGGATCTCCGAGCAGTACTTC
CASRGGRTGISEQYF
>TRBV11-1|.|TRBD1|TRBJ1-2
TGTGCCAGCAGCAGACAGGGGGGCGAGGTCGGCGGCTACACCTTC
CASSRQGGEVGGYTF
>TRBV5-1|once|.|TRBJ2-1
TGCGCCAGCAGCTTGGACGCGGGCAGCTCCTACAATGAGCAGTTCTTC
CASSLDAGSSYNEQFF
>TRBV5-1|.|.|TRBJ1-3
TGCGCCAGCAAGGATGGGGGGGGAAACACCATATATTTT
CASKDGGGNTIYF
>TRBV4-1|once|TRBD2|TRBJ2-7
TGCGCCAGCAGCCAAGGGCTAGCGGACTACGAGCAGTACTTC
CASSQGLADYEQYF
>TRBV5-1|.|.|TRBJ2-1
TGCGCCAGCAACAAGGGCGGGGACAATGAGCAGTTCTTC
CASNKGGDNEQFF
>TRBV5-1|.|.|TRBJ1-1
TGCGCCAGCAGCTTGTCCCTCAACACTGAAGCTTTCTTT
CASSLSLNTEAFF
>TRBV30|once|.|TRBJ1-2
TGTGCCTGGAGTGTAACAGGCTATGGCTACACCTTC
CAWSVTGYGYTF
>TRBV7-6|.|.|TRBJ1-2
TGTGCCAGCAGCTTAAGTTCGGCCACCGGGAGCGGCTACACCTTC
CASSLSSATGSGYTF
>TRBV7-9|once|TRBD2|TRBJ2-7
TGTGCCAGCAGCTTAGCGGGAGGGCTCTACGAGCAGTACTTC
CASSLAGGLYEQYF
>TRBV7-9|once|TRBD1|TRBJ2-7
TGTGCCAGCAGCTTAGGGACAGGGGGGAGTGGCGAGCAGTACTTC
CASSLGTGGSGEQYF
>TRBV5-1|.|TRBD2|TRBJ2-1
TGCGCCAGCAGCTCTCTAGCGGGAGACCTCAATGAGCAGTTCTTC
CASSSLAGDLNEQFF
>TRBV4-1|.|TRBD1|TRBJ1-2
TGCGCCAGCAGCCCTAGGAGCCTACAGGGGAATGGCTACACCTTC
CASSPRSLQGNGYTF
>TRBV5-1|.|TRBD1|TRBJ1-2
TGCGCCAGCAGCTTGGAGGGCAGGGGGCCCGTTCGCTATGGCTACACCTTC
CASSLEGRGPVRYGYTF
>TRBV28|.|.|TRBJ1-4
TGTGCCAGCAGGGAGAGACTTGCAACTAATGAAAAACTGTTTTTT
CASRERLATNEKLFF
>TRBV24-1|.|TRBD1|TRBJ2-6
TGTGCCACCAGTGATCGGGATCCGGGACAGGAAGACTCTGGGGCCAACGTCCTGACTTTC
CATSDRDPGQEDSGANVLTF
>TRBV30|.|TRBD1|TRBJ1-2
TGTGCCTGGACTCTGCCGGACAGGGCCTTCTATGGCTACACCTTC
CAWTLPDRAFYGYTF
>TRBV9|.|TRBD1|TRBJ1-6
TGTGCCAGCAGCGTAGGACCAGGGGGCAGATCACCCCTCCACTTT
CASSVGPGGRSPLHF
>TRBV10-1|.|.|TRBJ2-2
TGCGCCACACAGACGGCTGCGAACACCGGGGAGCTGTTTTTT
CATQTAANTGELFF
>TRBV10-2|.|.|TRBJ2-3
TGCGCCAGCAGTGAGTCGTATTCGGGGGCAGATACGCAGTATTTT
CASSESYSGADTQYF
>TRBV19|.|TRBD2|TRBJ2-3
TGTGCCAGTAGTAGGGGGACTAGCGGGGGGCCCACAGATACGCAGTATTTT
CASSRGTSGGPTDTQYF
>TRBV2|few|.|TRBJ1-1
TGTGCCAGCAGCGACCAGACAGAAACCCGCACTGAAGCTTTCTTT
CASSDQTETRTEAFF
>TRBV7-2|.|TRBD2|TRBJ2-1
TGTGCCAGCAGCTGGGGCGGGGGGACATCTATCTACAATGAGCAGTTCTTC
CASSWGGGTSIYNEQFF
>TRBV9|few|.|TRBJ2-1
TGTGCCAGCAGCGTAGCCGCTTGGGGAGACAATGAGCAGTTCTTC
CASSVAAWGDNEQFF
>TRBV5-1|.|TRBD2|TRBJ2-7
TGCGCCAGCAGCTTTGATCTAGCGGTTTGGGGCGAGCAGTACTTC
CASSFDLAVWGEQYF
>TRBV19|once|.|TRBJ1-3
TGTGCCAGTAGGCCTCAAGGGGCTGGAAACACCATATATTTT
CASRPQGAGNTIYF
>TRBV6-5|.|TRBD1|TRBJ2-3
TGTGCCAGCAGAAACGGACAGGGGGAAATAGATACGCAGTATTTT
CASRNGQGEIDTQYF
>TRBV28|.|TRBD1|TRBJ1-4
TGTGCCAGCAGTGGCGGACAGGGACAACTTAATGAAAAACTGTTTTTT
CASSGGQGQLNEKLFF
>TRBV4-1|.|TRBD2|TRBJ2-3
TGCGCCAGCAGCTGGGGACTAGCGGACAGCACAGATACGCAGTATTTT
CASSWGLADSTDTQYF
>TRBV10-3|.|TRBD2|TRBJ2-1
TGTGCCACCCAATTAGCGGGGAACAATGAGCAGTTCTTC
CATQLAGNNEQFF
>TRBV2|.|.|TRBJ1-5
TGTGCCAGCAGAACAGGATTGAGCAATCAGCCCCAGCATTTT
CASRTGLSNQPQHF
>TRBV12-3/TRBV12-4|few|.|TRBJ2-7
TGTGCCAGCAGCGAGGGATCGCCCTACGAGCAGTACTTC
CASSEGSPYEQYF
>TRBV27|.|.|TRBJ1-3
TGTGCCAGCAGCCCCCTTGGGAGCAACCAGCTTATTGGAAACACCATATATTTT
CASSPLGSNQLIGNTIYF
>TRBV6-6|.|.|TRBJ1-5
TGTGCCAGCCGCCCGGGGGGGGCTGGTCAGCCCCAGCATTTT
CASRPGGAGQPQHF
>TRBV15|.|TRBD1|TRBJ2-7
TGTGCCACCAGCAGAGTGGGAGACAGGGTGTACTTC
CATSRVGDRVYF
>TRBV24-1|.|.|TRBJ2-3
TGTGCCACCAACGGGGGAAGCACAGATACGCAGTATTTT
CATNGGSTDTQYF
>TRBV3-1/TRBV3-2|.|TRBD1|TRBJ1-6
TGTGCCAGCAGCCCCCGGGACAGAGGATTTTCACCCCTCCACTTT
CASSPRDRGFSPLHF
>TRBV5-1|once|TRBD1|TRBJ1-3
TGCGCCAGCAGACCCGGGACAGGGCGGAACACCATATATTTT
CASRPGTGRNTIYF
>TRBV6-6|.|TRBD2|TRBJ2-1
TGTGCCAGCAGTTACAGGGGGACTAGTCAAAATGAGCAGTTCTTC
CASSYRGTSQNEQFF
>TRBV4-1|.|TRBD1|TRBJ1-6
TGCGCCAGCAGTCCCATTGGACAGGGGGCATCACCCCTCCACTTT
CASSPIGQGASPLHF
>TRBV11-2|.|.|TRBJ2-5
TGTGCCAGCAGCTATGGCGAATTGGGGGGAGAGACCCAGTACTTC
CASSYGELGGETQYF
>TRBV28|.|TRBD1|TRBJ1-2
TGTGCCAGCAGTTGGGGACAGGGCCCTGGCTACACCTTC
CASSWGQGPGYTF
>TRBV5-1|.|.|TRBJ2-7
TGCGCCAGCAGCGCCCAGGTGCTTTCGGACGAGCAGTACTTC
CASSAQVLSDEQYF
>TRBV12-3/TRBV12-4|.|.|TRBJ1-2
TGTGCCAGCAGTTTAGGAGCGGGAAATGGCTACACCTTC
CASSLGAGNGYTF
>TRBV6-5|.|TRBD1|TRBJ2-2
TGTGCCAGCAGGGCAGGGGGCACCGGGGAGCTGTTTTTT
CASRAGGTGELFF
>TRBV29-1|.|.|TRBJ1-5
TGCAGCGTGATGACATCCCCCAATCAGCCCCAGCATTTT
CSVMTSPNQPQHF
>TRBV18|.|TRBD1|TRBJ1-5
TGTGCCAGCTCGGGGACAGGCGATCAGCCCCAGCATTTT
CASSGTGDQPQHF